The source of this TCR beta chain is a study of blood T cell repertoires in COVID-19. Study background: Samples came from the United States, Italy and Spain, spanning acute and convalescent COVID-19. PBMCs, B-cell-depleted T cells, or T cells provided the cDNA or gDNA that made up the material.

The protocol was immunoSEQ multiplex PCR, while the TCRdb copy is restricted to in-frame clones and leaves out a portion. The repertoire holds roughly 100,000 clones, roughly four fifths seen once, with over 8.5% in the top ten. The CDR3 consists of 13 residues. Germline V gives CDR1 MNHNS, CDR2 SASEGT. V dropped 3 bases and J dropped 1 base, with 7 bases sitting between them. The TCR comes from a woman in her 70s with acute or convalescent COVID-19. The chain combines TRBV6-1 with TRBJ2-7; D unresolved. Material for sequencing was peripheral blood. The CDR3 is CASSEGRSYEQYF. Here the CDR3 DNA reads TGTGCCAGCAGTGAGGGCAGGTCCTACGAGCAGTACTTC.